What follows are 4 T cell receptor beta chains derived from one specimen sequenced in a study of STAT3 mutations in large granular lymphocyte leukemia (dated by TCRdb to 2018 to 2020). No antigens are known for them. The library was made by the immunoSEQ multiplex PCR assay. Held by TCRdb, this immuneACCESS table contains in-frame sequences only and omits some clones. Under half of the omission traces to an unresolved V gene where checked; the cause of the rest is unknown. Counted in this sample were 1,500 to 2,000 clones; about 60% of them appeared once. The ten most abundant clones make up roughly 69% of the sample. What the research found in general, with its limitations: At least one immunodominant TCRbeta clonotype was identified in every T-LGLL patient, and multiple immunodominant subclonotypes were identified in about half of the T-LGLL patients.

Material: peripheral blood mononuclear cells. The origin of the receptors is a man aged 55 to 70 with T-cell large granular lymphocyte leukemia. Some clones in this sample may be carry-over from other donors' samples. The age is the age at diagnosis.

The chain recombines TRBV4-3 with TRBJ1-1, with 8 positions matching TRBD1. J gave up 7 bases and V 2 bases, and 3 bases lay outside the gene matches. This CDR3 comprises 13 residues. From germline, CDR1 is LGHNA and CDR2 YSLEER. DNA for the CDR3: TGCGCCAGCAGCCAATCAGGGGGCGTTGAAGCTTTCTTT. As protein: CASSQSGGVEAFF.

This clone occurred a few times. CDR3: CASSHRTSGGGTDTQYF. The CDR3 bases are TGCGCCAGCAGCCATCGGACTAGCGGGGGGGGAACAGATACGCAGTATTTT. This chain uses TRBV4-1 with TRBJ2-3; 15 bases match TRBD2. Germline assignment: CDR1 MGHRA and CDR2 YSYEKL. J lost 3 bases, V lost 3 bases, and 4 bases had no gene match. The CDR3 has 17 residues.

J is TRBJ2-5 and V is TRBV18; D possibly uses TRBD1 or TRBD2 (5 bases each). This CDR3 is built from 13 residues. CDR1 KGHSH and CDR2 LQKENI come from the germline V gene. Trimming removed 2 bases at V and 5 bases at J, with 9 bases between. CDR3 sequence (DNA): TGTGCCAGCTCACCAGGGACCGTTGAGACCCAGTACTTC. Translation gives CASSPGTVETQYF.

V usage is TRBV6-6 and J usage is TRBJ1-5, with 7 bases aligning to TRBD1. V lost 5 bases, J lost 6 bases, and 10 bases stayed unmatched. Germline V gene sequence: CDR1 MNHNY, CDR2 SVGAGI (reference sequence). The CDR3 is 15 amino acids. CDR3 in amino acids: CASSNLGGRGQPQHF. The CDR3 region has the DNA TGTGCCAGCAGTAACTTAGGGGGCAGGGGTCAGCCCCAGCATTTT.